This entry lists 18 T cell receptor beta chains sequenced from one sample in a study of shared clonotypes between healthy human individuals. Sequencing was performed with immunoSEQ multiplex PCR; in TCRdb, only in-frame clones are kept and a portion is missing. The sample consists of about 470,000 clones, 70% to 80% of them appearing once. Sequencing input: PBMCs. The receptor source for this set is a woman in her forties in good health. Some clones in this sample may be carry-over from other donors' samples.

The gene calls are TRBV28 and TRBJ1-4; TRBD1 might be the D (5 bases). V was clipped by 5 bases and J by 11 bases, with 12 bases between them. The CDR3 has 12 residues. The germline gives CDR1 MDHEN, CDR2 SYDVKM. CDR3 amino acids: CASSVGGDKLFF. CDR3 DNA sequence: TGTGCCAGCAGTGTGGGGGGTGATAAACTGTTTTTT.

The rearrangement joins TRBV6-6 to TRBJ2-3; the match to TRBD1 covers 7 bases. The CDR3 spans 14 residues. Losses at the gene ends were 4 bases for V and 3 bases for J; bases not matched to a gene: 4. Germline lookup yields CDR1 MNHNY and CDR2 SVGAGI (reference sequence). CDR3 sequence reads: CASSWTGSTDTQYF. As DNA, the CDR3 is TGTGCCAGCAGTTGGACAGGCAGTACAGATACGCAGTATTTT.

The rearrangement joins TRBV5-1 to TRBJ2-1, with TRBD2 identical over 8 bases. Germline CDR1 is SGHRS and CDR2 is YFSETQ. With V trimmed by 0 bases and J by 3 bases, 5 bases remained unmatched. The length of the CDR3 is 16 residues. CDR3 in DNA: TGCGCCAGCAGCTTGGTGGGCGGGGGGAACTACAATGAGCAGTTCTTC. This translates into CASSLVGGGNYNEQFF.

The genes are TRBV4-1 and TRBJ1-1; no reliable D call. The CDR3 is 15 residues long. Germline V lookup: CDR1 MGHRA, CDR2 YSYEKL. The germline V and J ends were trimmed by 5 bases and 4 bases, with 17 bases remaining between them. The CDR3 sequence: CASSNADALGTEAFF. The CDR3, as DNA: TGCGCCAGCAGCAATGCGGACGCTTTGGGCACTGAAGCTTTCTTT.

This clone has more than one count but fewer than ten. The chain is built from TRBV4-1 and TRBJ2-7; 10 nucleotides match TRBD2. The junction had 5 bases not matched to a gene; V was cut back by 3 bases and J by 3 bases. Germline values: CDR1 MGHRA, CDR2 YSYEKL. The CDR3 contains 15 residues. DNA of the CDR3: TGCGCCAGCAGCCAGGAAGCGGGAGGGGACTACGAGCAGTACTTC. Amino acid sequence: CASSQEAGGDYEQYF.

CDR3 in DNA: TGTGCCAGCAGCTTAGCAGGGCTCGGTGAAGCTTTCTTT. Protein product: CASSLAGLGEAFF. This chain connects TRBV7-9 to TRBJ1-1, with D uncertain. The germline V gene has CDR1 SEHNR and CDR2 FQNEAQ (reference sequence). Deletions cut 0 bases from V and 7 bases from J, with 9 bases between. The CDR3 is 13 amino acids.

This sequence joins TRBV27 and TRBJ2-7, with TRBD2 identical over 11 bases. CDR3 length equals 16 residues. The germline V gene encodes CDR1 MNHEY and CDR2 SMNVEV (reference sequence). After removal of 7 bases from V and 4 bases from J, the junction contained 12 bases not matched to a gene. The CDR3 region is CASTDTRPSGRYEQYF. The CDR3 DNA is TGTGCCAGCACCGATACTCGCCCTAGCGGGAGGTACGAGCAGTACTTC.

Regarding this clone: At one of its ends the junction is not consistent with the germline gene, which may arise from a read error. J is TRBJ2-7 and V is TRBV7-7, with 7 bases matching TRBD1. CDR3 length: 12 residues. CDR1 is SSHAT and CDR2 is FNYEAQ in the germline V gene (reference sequence). CDR3 sequence (DNA): TGTGCTAGCAGCCCAAGACAGGGTGAGCAGTACTTC. Protein: CASSPRQGEQYF.

The J gene is TRBJ1-5, the V gene TRBV27; D may be TRBD1 (6 bases). Germline loops: CDR1 MNHEY, CDR2 SMNVEV (reference sequence). CDR3 size: 13 residues. The ends were cut back, 6 bases at V and 4 bases at J, with 10 bases in the middle. The CDR3 here is CASSGQLNQPQHF. In nucleotides, the CDR3 is TGTGCCAGCAGCGGACAGTTAAATCAGCCCCAGCATTTT.

The CDR3 reads CASSARGGGTDTQYF. As DNA, the CDR3 is TGTGCCAGCAGCGCAAGGGGGGGCGGCACAGATACGCAGTATTTT. This chain connects TRBV9 to TRBJ2-3; the D gene is possibly TRBD2 (7 bases). V gave up 3 bases and J gave up 1 base, with 12 bases separating them. CDR1 is SGDLS and CDR2 is YYNGEE in the germline V gene. The length of the CDR3 is 15 residues.

V and J are TRBV28 and TRBJ1-2, with D uncertain. With 5 bases removed from V and 1 base from J, the gap between germline ends came to 20 bases. CDR3 size: 17 residues. Germline CDR1 MDHEN, CDR2 SYDVKM. The CDR3 nucleotides read TGTGCCAGCAGTCAAAACTTGGCGCGCAGGTTTAACTATGGCTACACCTTC. Amino acids: CASSQNLARRFNYGYTF.

The J gene is TRBJ2-1, the V gene TRBV6-4, with 13 bases lining up with TRBD2. V shed 3 bases, J shed 8 bases, and the junction held 1 base outside the gene matches. Germline V gives CDR1 MRHNA, CDR2 SNTAGT. The CDR3 is made up of 14 amino acids. CDR3 in DNA: TGTGCCAGCAGTGAGGGACTAGCGGGATATGAGCAGTTCTTC. Amino acids: CASSEGLAGYEQFF.

The CDR3 DNA is TGTGCCAGCAGCACCCAGGACACTGAAGCTTTCTTT. This sequence encodes CASSTQDTEAFF. The chain is built from TRBV11-3 and TRBJ1-1; D gene uncertain. V lost 5 bases and J lost 3, with 7 bases in between. Germline CDR1 SGHNT, CDR2 YENEEA. CDR3 length: 12 residues.

The CDR3 DNA is TGTGCCAGCAGCGTAGATGGGGGGTGGGAACAGCCCCAGCATTTT. This gives the protein CASSVDGGWEQPQHF. The chain is built from TRBV9 and TRBJ1-5, with D perhaps matching TRBD1 (5 bases). There are 15 residues in the CDR3. Trimming removed 0 bases at V and 7 bases at J, with 14 bases between. Germline lookup yields CDR1 SGDLS and CDR2 YYNGEE.

The chain couples TRBV18 to TRBJ1-2; D is perhaps TRBD1 (6 bases). CDR3 length: 13 residues. V was clipped by 4 bases and J by 1 base, with 7 bases between them. The germline V gene has CDR1 KGHSH and CDR2 LQKENI. CDR3 nucleotides: TGTGCCAGCTCACTGGACAGTAACTATGGCTACACCTTC. Translated: CASSLDSNYGYTF.

This chain connects TRBV18 to TRBJ1-4, with 11 bases lining up with TRBD1. V shed 3 bases, J shed 0 bases, and the junction held 3 bases outside the gene matches. The CDR3 runs 17 residues. Germline V CDR1 and CDR2: KGHSH, LQKENI. The CDR3 DNA sequence: TGTGCCAGCTCACCGGGGACAGGGGGAACAACTAATGAAAAACTGTTTTTT. Its protein product is CASSPGTGGTTNEKLFF.

The V and J genes are TRBV18 and TRBJ2-3; D is possibly TRBD2 (5 bases). The CDR3 loop spans 14 amino acids. V lost 3 bases to trimming and J lost 2 bases, with 9 bases between them. CDR1 is KGHSH, CDR2 LQKENI, per germline. For the CDR3, the DNA is TGTGCCAGCTCACCCGCGGGCCACACAGATACGCAGTATTTT. Encoded protein: CASSPAGHTDTQYF.

The gene calls are TRBV29-1 and TRBJ2-7, with unresolved D. The CDR3 runs to 14 residues. Trimming pared 4 bases from V and 3 bases from J, leaving 16 bases between. The V gene's germline CDR1 is SQVTM and CDR2 ANQGSEA. CDR3 coding DNA: TGCAGCGTTGCATGGGCGACCACGCTCTACGAGCAGTACTTC. Translated: CSVAWATTLYEQYF.